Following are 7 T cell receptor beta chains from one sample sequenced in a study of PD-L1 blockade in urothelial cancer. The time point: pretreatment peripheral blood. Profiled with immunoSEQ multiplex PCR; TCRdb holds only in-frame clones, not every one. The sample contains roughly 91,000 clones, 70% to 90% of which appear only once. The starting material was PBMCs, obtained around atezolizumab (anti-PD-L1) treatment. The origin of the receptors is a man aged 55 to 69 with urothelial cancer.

The CDR3 is CASRGRGSGSYEQYF. The CDR3, as DNA: TGTGCCAGCAGAGGGCGGGGTAGCGGCTCCTACGAGCAGTACTTC. V usage is TRBV6-5 and J usage is TRBJ2-7, with D perhaps matching TRBD2 (6 bases). CDR1 and CDR2 (germline): MNHEY, SVGAGI. Trimming removed 6 bases at V and 0 bases at J, with 15 bases between. The CDR3 is 15 residues long.

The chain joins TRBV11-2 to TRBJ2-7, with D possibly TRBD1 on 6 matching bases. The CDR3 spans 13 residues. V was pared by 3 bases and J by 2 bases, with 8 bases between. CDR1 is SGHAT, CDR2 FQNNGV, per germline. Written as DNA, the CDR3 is TGTGCCAGCAGCTTTGGGGACACCTACGAGCAGTACTTC. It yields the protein CASSFGDTYEQYF.

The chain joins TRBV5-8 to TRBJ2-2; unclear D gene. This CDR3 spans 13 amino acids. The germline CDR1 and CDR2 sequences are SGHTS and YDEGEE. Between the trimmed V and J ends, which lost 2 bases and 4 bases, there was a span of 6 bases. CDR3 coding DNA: TGTGCCAGCAGCTTCCAATTCACCGGGGAGCTGTTTTTT. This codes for CASSFQFTGELFF.

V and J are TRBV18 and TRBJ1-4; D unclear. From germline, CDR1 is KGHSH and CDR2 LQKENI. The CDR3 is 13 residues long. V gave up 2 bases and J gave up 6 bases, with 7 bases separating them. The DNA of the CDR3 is TGTGCCAGCTCACCAGGGAGTTATGAAAAACTGTTTTTT. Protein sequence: CASSPGSYEKLFF.

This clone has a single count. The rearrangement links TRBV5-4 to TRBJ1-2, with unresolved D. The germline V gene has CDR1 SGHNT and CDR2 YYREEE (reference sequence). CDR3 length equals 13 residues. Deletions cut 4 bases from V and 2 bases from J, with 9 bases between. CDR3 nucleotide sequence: TGTGCCAGCAGCCAAGACGGGAACTATGGCTACACCTTC. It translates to CASSQDGNYGYTF.

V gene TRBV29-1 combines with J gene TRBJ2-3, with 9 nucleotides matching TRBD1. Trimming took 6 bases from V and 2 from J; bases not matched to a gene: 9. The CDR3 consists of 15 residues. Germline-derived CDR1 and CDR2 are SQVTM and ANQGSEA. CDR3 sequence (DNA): TGCAGCGTGGATAACAGGGGGCTGGACACAGATACGCAGTATTTT. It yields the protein CSVDNRGLDTDTQYF.

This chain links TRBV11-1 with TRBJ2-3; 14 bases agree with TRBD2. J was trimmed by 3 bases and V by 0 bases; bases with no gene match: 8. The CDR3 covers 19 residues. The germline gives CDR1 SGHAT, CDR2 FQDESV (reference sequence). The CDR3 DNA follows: TGTGCCAGCAGCTTAGCCCCGGGACTAGCGGGAGAGTATACAGATACGCAGTATTTT. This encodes CASSLAPGLAGEYTDTQYF.